What follows describes a single T cell receptor (beta chain). The target of this receptor is not known. No clone much larger than this one lies a single base away; base qualities are absent. V drops 0 bases and J drops 9 bases, leaving 9 bases in between. The CDR3 numbers 13 residues from cysteine through phenylalanine. The retained sequence is limited to the CDR3, 39 bases, with the frame set at the first base. For CDR1 and CDR2, the germline V gene lists SGHNT and YENEEA. The record originates from a study of T cell responses to AZD1222 COVID-19 vaccine listed by TCRdb under 2021. Study-wide context: A total of under 250 trial participants underwent TCR sequencing, of whom roughly 210 had received two doses of AZD1222 and roughly 26 had received two doses of the MenACWY control vaccine. Enrollment into the trials was organized by age into subgroups of 18-55, 56-69 and 70-plus years, and those subgroups contained about 160, 30 and 59 TCR-sequenced participants, respectively.

The CDR3 regions of human TCRbeta chains were analyzed by immunosequencing. Per the authors' processing: TCRs in the repertoires were compared against a reference library of SARS-CoV-2-specific TCRs that had been generated with the MIRA antigen-specificity platform. Breadth meant the fraction of unique TCRs that were SARS-CoV-2-associated, whereas depth meant the fraction of total T cells that were SARS-CoV-2-associated. Each spike-specific TCR was assigned to its reactive spike region and to a CD4 or CD8 class using the MIRA data. Log10-transformed breadth and depth values were compared by one-way ANOVA with Sidak's multiple comparisons tests. TCRdb re-hosts the immuneACCESS table, in-frame sequences only. Its copies lack some clones; in the studies checked, an unresolved V gene accounts for under half of them, and the cause for the rest is not known. The D gene and trimming were derived from the DNA, and the V and J assignments and clone size from that table. In all, the sample holds just over 90,000 clones, and 80% to 90% of those were seen once. Of the sample, under 3% is held by the ten largest clones.

The time point label of this sample denotes: about 28 days (+/-7) after the second vaccine dose. AZD1222 recipients given second doses at about 4 weeks or at about 12 weeks were pooled, since spike-specific TCR depth and breadth were not found to differ between the two schedules. Samples from vaccinated people were obtained from the UK trials COV001 and COV002, which included a single-blind randomized controlled phase 2/3 trial of AZD1222 (ChAdOx1 nCoV-19) in healthy adults. Trial participant PBMC samples were collected at day 0 and day 28 after the second dose for TCRbeta chain sequencing. Overall study results and their limits: The whole spike protein was spanned by vaccine-associated CD4 TCRs, and dominant responses were seen in regions 160-218 and 743-854. Participants were mostly white British, with more females than males. The authors suggested clonal diversity may have been underestimated. Conclusions about previously exposed vaccinees were limited because only six AZD1222 recipients were SARS-CoV-2 seropositive at baseline. In the small 56-69-year group, the increase in depth fell short of significance, most likely because of low power. After two AZD1222 doses, spike-specific TCR breadth and depth were significantly higher than at day 0 and than in MenACWY recipients. Because no samples from the day 14 peak response were available, repertoires could be characterized only after the peak T cell response. Reportedly, close to half of the unique spike-specific TCRs recognized epitopes lying outside the regions that are mutated in the B.1.351 and B.1.1.7 variants.

Sequenced here: peripheral blood, sampled 28 days after the second AZD1222 dose. This TCR came from an adult who received the AZD1222 COVID-19 vaccine. The rearranged segments are TRBV11-3 and TRBJ2-1, with a tentative D gene TRBD1 over 5 matching bases. The CDR3 is CASSLEGAGEQFF. The nucleotide sequence reads as follows: TGTGCCAGCAGCTTAGAAGGGGCCGGTGAGCAGTTCTTC. The variable domain in full, with residues beyond the CDR3 obtained from the reference TRBV11-3 and TRBJ2-1 genes, is EAGVVQSPRYKIIEKKQPVAFWCNPISGHNTLYWYLQNLGQGPELLIRYENEEAVDDSQLPKDRFSAERLKGVDSTLKIQPAELGDSAVYLCASSLEGAGEQFFGPGTRLTVL.